This T cell receptor beta chain originates from a study of OX40 agonist ivuxolimab in advanced cancers. Study in general: One patient with hepatocellular carcinoma and two with cutaneous melanoma, three in all, had partial responses.

The assay was immunoSEQ multiplex PCR, and TCRdb's table has in-frame clones only and misses some. The sample records roughly 70,000 clones, approximately 88% being singletons. Per germline, CDR1 SGHTA and CDR2 FQGTGA. V shed 5 bases, J shed 0 bases, and the junction held 7 bases outside the gene matches. The CDR3 has 17 amino acids. Study observations and caveats: The CD4+ and CD8+ T cells in the blood had expanded clonally by week 6 at 0.1 to 3.0 mg/kg. Antigen specificity of clonally expanded peripheral T cells was not established. Relative to CD4+, CD8+ T cells held more expanded clones on average.

Regarding this clone: The antigen is unknown.

The TCR sequence derives from an adult with an advanced solid tumor such as melanoma, head and neck, liver or kidney cancer. V is TRBV7-3 and J is TRBJ2-3; the match to TRBD2 covers 11 bases. Sequenced here: CD4+ or CD8+ T cells sorted from blood, sampled in a trial of the OX40 agonist ivuxolimab. The CDR3 DNA is TGTGCCAGCAGCCCAGTTAGCGGGAGGGCTAGCACAGATACGCAGTATTTT. Translation: CASSPVSGRASTDTQYF.